The rows below give T cell receptor beta chains drawn from one sample of a study of T-cell memory formation after mild COVID-19. TCRdb itself ran the 5' RACE reads through MiXCR, one entry per CDR3 protein. The repertoire has fewer than 400,000 distinct CDR3 sequences, roughly 15% of them found once; the top ten carry roughly 21%. Sequencing was carried out using PBMCs or a T cell subset sorted from them (not recorded which). The receptors originated from a man in his late teens or twenties who had mild COVID-19 (a few samples of this study predate the infection). Cell type and time point are not known. The CDR3 runs from the conserved cysteine through the conserved F or W. The D gene is left open where the match is weak. Some rows have no size entry. The others give once, few or many, or a class for an expanded clone.

v_gene	len	abundance	d_gene	j_gene	CDR3aa	CDR3nt
TRBV9	15	-	-	TRBJ1-6	CASSVGQGNNSPLHF	TGTGCCAGCAGCGTAGGCCAGGGCAATAATTCACCCCTCCACTTT
TRBV7-2	15	-	TRBD1	TRBJ2-5	CASSRLTGGRETQYF	TGTGCCAGCAGCCGACTTACAGGGGGTAGAGAGACCCAGTACTTC
TRBV7-8	15	few	-	TRBJ1-4	CASSLGWPTNEKLFF	TGTGCCAGCAGCCTAGGGTGGCCGACTAATGAAAAACTGTTTTTT
TRBV9	15	-	-	TRBJ2-7	CASSKGAGDPHEQYF	TGTGCCAGCAGCAAAGGTGCAGGAGATCCCCACGAGCAGTACTTC
TRBV7-9	13	many	TRBD2	TRBJ2-7	CANTGTSGYEQYF	TGTGCCAACACCGGGACTAGCGGGTACGAGCAGTACTTC
TRBV7-8	11	-	-	TRBJ2-7	CASSWNYEQYF	TGTGCCAGCAGCTGGAATTACGAGCAGTACTTC
TRBV20-1	16	-	TRBD1	TRBJ1-5	CSAILPGGTGGQPQHF	TGCAGTGCTATCCTCCCCGGAGGGACAGGGGGACAGCCCCAGCATTTT
TRBV9	13	-	-	TRBJ1-1	CASSFWRDTEAFF	TGTGCCAGCAGCTTTTGGAGGGATACTGAAGCTTTCTTT
TRBV5-1	14	-	TRBD1	TRBJ2-5	CASSFGAGGETKYF	TGCGCCAGCAGCTTCGGGGCAGGGGGCGAGACCAAGTACTTC
TRBV3-1	14	few	-	TRBJ1-2	CASSHLDSNYGYTF	TGTGCCAGCAGCCACCTGGACAGCAACTATGGCTACACCTTC
TRBV7-8	18	-	TRBD2	TRBJ2-2	CASSLGGLAGVNTGELFF	TGTGCCAGCAGCTTAGGTGGACTAGCGGGAGTGAACACCGGGGAGCTGTTTTTT
TRBV5-1	14	few	-	TRBJ2-5	CASSLAQRGETQYF	TGCGCCAGCAGCTTGGCACAGCGAGGGGAGACCCAGTACTTC
TRBV20-1	16	few	-	TRBJ1-5	CSARGRHRKTDQPQHF	TGCAGTGCTAGGGGGAGGCACAGAAAGACCGATCAGCCCCAGCATTTT
TRBV7-8	18	-	TRBD2	TRBJ2-1	CASSLRLAGGPSYNEQFF	TGTGCCAGCAGCTTACGACTAGCGGGCGGGCCCTCCTACAATGAGCAGTTCTTC
TRBV20-1	14	few	TRBD2	TRBJ2-1	CSATAGSSYNEQFF	TGCAGTGCTACAGCGGGGAGCTCCTACAATGAGCAGTTCTTC
TRBV14	17	-	-	TRBJ2-6	CASSLRQDAFGANVLTF	TGTGCCAGCAGCCTCAGACAGGACGCCTTTGGGGCCAACGTCCTGACTTTC
TRBV25-1	13	many	TRBD1	TRBJ1-1	CAITGALNTEAFF	TGTGCCATAACAGGGGCCTTGAACACTGAAGCTTTCTTT
TRBV7-9	15	-	-	TRBJ1-1	CASSSPHRGNTEAFF	TGTGCCAGCAGCTCCCCACATAGGGGGAACACTGAAGCTTTCTTT
TRBV5-1	16	-	TRBD1	TRBJ1-6	CASSTDRGTYNSPLHF	TGCGCCAGCAGCACCGACAGGGGTACCTATAATTCACCCCTCCACTTT
TRBV4-2	16	-	-	TRBJ2-4	CASSPASGGSKNIKYF	TGTGCCAGCAGCCCCGCTTCTGGGGGGTCCAAAAACATTAAGTACTTC
TRBV24-1	14	-	TRBD1	TRBJ2-2	CATTRDRESGELFF	TGTGCCACCACCCGGGACAGGGAATCCGGGGAGCTGTTTTTT
TRBV6-6	17	few	-	TRBJ1-5	CASSYSGQTNVGQPQHF	TGTGCCAGCAGTTACTCCGGCCAGACCAATGTCGGTCAGCCCCAGCATTTT
TRBV4-2	17	few	TRBD2	TRBJ2-7	CASSQESKRGHSYEQYF	TGTGCCAGCAGCCAAGAGTCAAAGCGGGGGCACTCCTACGAGCAGTACTTC
TRBV7-9	12	many	-	TRBJ2-7	CASSFEGREQYF	TGTGCCAGCAGCTTTGAGGGGCGCGAGCAGTACTTC
TRBV10-3	15	few	-	TRBJ1-2	CATKERGTEAYGYTF	TGTGCCACAAAAGAGCGGGGGACGGAGGCCTATGGCTACACCTTC
TRBV9	15	-	-	TRBJ2-1	CASSVSASEYNEQFF	TGTGCCAGCAGCGTATCGGCTAGCGAGTACAATGAGCAGTTCTTC
TRBV20-1	15	-	TRBD2	TRBJ2-3	CSGTSGGTSTDTQYF	TGCAGTGGGACTAGCGGGGGGACCAGCACAGATACGCAGTATTTT
TRBV24-1	16	-	TRBD1	TRBJ2-3	CATSGGTGGFADTQYF	TGTGCCACCAGTGGCGGGACAGGGGGCTTCGCAGATACGCAGTATTTT
TRBV6-2/TRBV6-3	17	-	TRBD2	TRBJ2-7	CASSYSTSGGDSYEQYF	TGTGCCAGCAGTTACTCGACTAGCGGGGGTGACTCCTACGAGCAGTACTTC
TRBV3-1	14	few	-	TRBJ1-2	CASSQSGGQWGYTF	TGTGCCAGCAGCCAATCCGGTGGCCAGTGGGGCTACACCTTC
TRBV5-1	13	-	-	TRBJ1-2	CASTIGGKDGYTF	TGCGCCAGCACCATAGGAGGGAAGGATGGCTACACCTTC
TRBV20-1	12	-	-	TRBJ2-7	CSARGPAGEQYF	TGCAGTGCTAGAGGTCCCGCGGGCGAGCAGTACTTC
TRBV9	15	-	TRBD1	TRBJ2-1	CASSPSDRGRNEQFF	TGTGCCAGCAGCCCGTCGGACAGGGGGCGAAATGAGCAGTTCTTC
TRBV11-2	12	many	-	TRBJ2-3	CASRGGPDTQYF	TGTGCCAGCAGAGGGGGGCCAGATACGCAGTATTTT
TRBV2	13	-	-	TRBJ2-7	CASRDRASYEQYF	TGTGCCAGCAGAGATAGGGCTTCCTACGAGCAGTACTTC
TRBV5-4	13	few	-	TRBJ2-7	CASSFGGVNEQYF	TGTGCCAGCAGCTTTGGGGGCGTCAACGAGCAGTACTTC
TRBV20-1	15	-	TRBD2	TRBJ2-1	CSAPSAGGSYNKQFF	TGCAGTGCTCCCTCAGCGGGGGGCTCCTACAATAAGCAGTTCTTC
TRBV7-2	12	-	-	TRBJ1-1	CASNLPAQRDFF	TGTGCCAGCAACTTACCGGCGCAAAGAGATTTCTTT
TRBV5-1	16	few	TRBD1	TRBJ1-2	CASSSQPGQGTYGYTF	TGCGCCAGCAGCTCCCAGCCGGGACAGGGGACCTATGGCTACACCTTC
TRBV19	16	-	TRBD1	TRBJ2-7	CATTPRWGTGIHEQYF	TGTGCCACCACCCCGCGATGGGGGACAGGGATCCACGAGCAGTACTTC
TRBV15	17	-	TRBD1	TRBJ2-3	CATSTDPPGQGTDTQYF	TGTGCCACCAGCACCGATCCCCCGGGACAGGGAACAGATACGCAGTATTTT
TRBV9	14	-	-	TRBJ2-3	CASSLGIDTDTQYF	TGTGCCAGCAGCCTTGGAATCGACACAGATACGCAGTATTTT
TRBV5-1	13	few	-	TRBJ2-1	CASSLGFDNEQFF	TGCGCCAGCAGCTTGGGTTTCGACAATGAGCAGTTCTTC
TRBV15	15	-	-	TRBJ2-7	CATSRDRGLPYEQYF	TGTGCCACCAGCAGAGATCGGGGTCTTCCCTACGAGCAGTACTTC
TRBV29-1	15	few	-	TRBJ2-2	CSVEDITANTGELFF	TGCAGCGTTGAAGATATCACAGCGAACACCGGGGAGCTGTTTTTT
TRBV14	15	-	-	TRBJ1-6	CASSQAPGSHSPLHF	TGTGCCAGCAGCCAAGCCCCAGGGAGCCATTCACCCCTCCACTTT
TRBV4-3	18	-	-	TRBJ1-2	CASSQDLRATRRDYGYTF	TGCGCCAGCAGCCAAGATTTGAGGGCTACTCGGAGAGACTATGGCTACACCTTC
TRBV12-3/TRBV12-4	14	many	TRBD2	TRBJ2-1	CASRGGLADNEQFF	TGTGCCAGCAGGGGCGGACTAGCGGACAATGAGCAGTTCTTC
TRBV10-3	14	few	TRBD1	TRBJ2-5	CAISPTGGMETQYF	TGTGCCATCAGTCCTACAGGGGGCATGGAGACCCAGTACTTC
TRBV20-1	13	few	TRBD1	TRBJ1-1	CSAADRADTEAFF	TGCAGTGCCGCCGACAGGGCGGACACTGAAGCTTTCTTT
TRBV9	15	-	-	TRBJ2-7	CASSPSLRGLDEQYF	TGTGCCAGCAGCCCGAGCCTGCGGGGCTTAGACGAGCAGTACTTC
TRBV7-6	14	few	TRBD1	TRBJ2-1	CASSPDRGDNEQFF	TGTGCCAGCAGCCCCGACAGGGGAGACAATGAGCAGTTCTTC
TRBV3-1	13	many	-	TRBJ1-6	CASSPTNQSPLHF	TGTGCCAGCAGCCCAACCAATCAGTCACCCCTCCACTTT
TRBV7-2	14	few	-	TRBJ1-1	CASSSGGSRTEAFF	TGTGCCAGCAGCTCCGGGGGATCGAGGACTGAAGCTTTCTTT
TRBV5-1	15	many	TRBD2	TRBJ2-1	CASSFGGGTYNEQFF	TGCGCCAGCAGCTTTGGCGGGGGTACCTACAATGAGCAGTTCTTC
TRBV29-1	12	-	TRBD1	TRBJ2-7	CSVLTGRYEQYF	TGCAGCGTGCTGACAGGGCGATACGAGCAGTACTTC
TRBV11-2	14	few	TRBD2	TRBJ2-1	CASTASGAYNEQFF	TGTGCCAGCACCGCTAGCGGGGCATACAATGAGCAGTTCTTC
TRBV5-1	14	many	-	TRBJ2-5	CASTEGARRETQYF	TGCGCCAGCACGGAGGGAGCGCGCCGGGAGACCCAGTACTTC
TRBV4-3	15	-	-	TRBJ1-2	CASSQDPNLVYGYTF	TGCGCCAGCAGCCAAGACCCGAATCTGGTCTATGGCTACACCTTC